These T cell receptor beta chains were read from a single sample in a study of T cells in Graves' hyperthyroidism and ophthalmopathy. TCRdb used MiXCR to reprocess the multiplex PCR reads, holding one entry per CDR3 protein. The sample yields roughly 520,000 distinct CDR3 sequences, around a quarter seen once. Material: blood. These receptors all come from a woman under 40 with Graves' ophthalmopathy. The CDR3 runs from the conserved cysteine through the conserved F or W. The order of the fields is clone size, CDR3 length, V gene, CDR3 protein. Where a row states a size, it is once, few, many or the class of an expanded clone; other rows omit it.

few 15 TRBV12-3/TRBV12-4 CASRQGQQMNTEAFF
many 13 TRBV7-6 CASSLTGMGEAFF
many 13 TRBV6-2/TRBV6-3 CATASQRREPQYF
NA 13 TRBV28 CASRSSVNQPQHF
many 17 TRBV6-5 CACSYSMGTSGGAAQYF
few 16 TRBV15 CATSRDLGTSGNTIYF
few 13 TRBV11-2 CASSLQRVTEAFF
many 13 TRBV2 CASSRTGLNEQYF
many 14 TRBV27 CASSLARSSTEAFF
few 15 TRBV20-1 CSAISARGVQETQYF
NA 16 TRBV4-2 CASSQEGGLSNQPQHF
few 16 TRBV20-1 CSARDIHQDGWQPQHF
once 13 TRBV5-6 CASSKDSVYGYTF
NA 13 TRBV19 CASRSGAGETQYF
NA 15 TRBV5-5 CASSLRDLQNTEAFF
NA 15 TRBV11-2 CASSSVRDRSTEAFF
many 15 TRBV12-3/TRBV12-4 CASSPPDRANYEQYF
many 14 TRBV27 CASSFRDSNYGYTF
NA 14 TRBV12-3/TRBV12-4 CASSLGVGRSPLHF
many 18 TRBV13 CASRRGSLAVSGDYEQYF
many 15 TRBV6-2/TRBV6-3 CASSYGGVSNQPQHF
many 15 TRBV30 CAWRGRTKNTGELFF
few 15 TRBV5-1 CASSYRGVSTGELFF
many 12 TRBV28 CASILGEGKAFF